The 11 T cell receptor beta chains listed next were all sequenced from one sample in a study of cytotoxic CD8 clonotypes in ibrutinib-treated CLL. Sequenced by immunoSEQ multiplex PCR; TCRdb stores in-frame clones only, minus some. The sample comprises around 310,000 clones, roughly 79% of which are singletons, and 6.5% to 8.5% rests with the top ten. The material was PBMCs, obtained before ibrutinib treatment. The receptors were sampled from a human donor with chronic lymphocytic leukemia.

The chain employs TRBV29-1 and TRBJ1-4; tentative D call: TRBD1 (5 bases). From germline, CDR1 is SQVTM and CDR2 ANQGSEA. The ends were cut back, 7 bases at V and 5 bases at J, with 20 bases in the middle. This CDR3 comprises 15 residues. The CDR3 region has the DNA TGCAGCGCCACGGGAAGTGGGGGGGGGAATGAAAAACTGTTTTTT. As protein: CSATGSGGGNEKLFF.

Comments on this clone: Other DNA sequences from this sample encode an identical CDR3 as well. The rearrangement uses TRBV6-1 and TRBJ2-2; no firm D call. Trimming cost V 1 base and J 5 bases, with 5 bases left between them. Germline lookup yields CDR1 MNHNS and CDR2 SASEGT. CDR3 length equals 13 residues. The CDR3 region has the DNA TGTGCCAGCAGTGAAGGTCGGACCGGGGAGCTGTTTTTT. Translating gives CASSEGRTGELFF.

The chain recombines TRBV7-3 with TRBJ1-2; D not resolved. With 0 bases removed from V and 8 bases from J, the gap between germline ends came to 13 bases. The CDR3 is 14 residues long. From germline, CDR1 is SGHTA and CDR2 FQGTGA. The CDR3 loop reads CASSLTSVGGGYTF. The DNA for the CDR3 is TGTGCCAGCAGCTTAACTAGTGTAGGAGGGGGCTACACCTTC.

The rearrangement links TRBV5-6 to TRBJ2-4, with TRBD2 identical over 11 bases. Trimming removed 0 bases from V and 3 bases from J; junction bases left unmatched: 5. This CDR3 is 17 amino acids long. CDR1 and CDR2 from the germline V gene are SGHDT and YYEEEE. This CDR3 reads CASSLALTSGDKNIQYF. The CDR3 coding sequence is TGTGCCAGCAGCTTGGCACTGACTAGCGGGGACAAAAACATTCAGTACTTC.

This chain connects TRBV4-3 to TRBJ2-7; the D gene is possibly TRBD1 (6 bases). V lost 3 bases and J lost 7, with 19 bases in between. The V gene's germline CDR1 is LGHNA and CDR2 YSLEER. The CDR3 length is 15 residues. CDR3 bases: TGCGCCAGCAGCCAGACGTTGACAGGCCCGAAAGAGCAGTACTTC. It codes for CASSQTLTGPKEQYF.

This chain joins TRBV30 and TRBJ1-4, with unresolved D. Trimming left V 3 bases short and J 7 bases short, with 9 bases between. CDR3 size: 12 residues. CDR1 is GTSNPN and CDR2 is SVGIG in the germline V gene (reference sequence). CDR3: CAWSLNIEKLFF. The CDR3 DNA sequence: TGTGCCTGGAGCCTAAACATTGAAAAACTGTTTTTT.

The V gene is TRBV5-1, the J gene TRBJ2-7, with TRBD2 matching over 7 bases. The CDR3 loop spans 14 amino acids. Germline V CDR1 and CDR2: SGHRS, YFSETQ. The ends lost 4 bases at V and 3 bases at J; junction bases unmatched: 7. The CDR3 sequence is CASSAGDGDYEQYF. CDR3 sequence (DNA): TGCGCCAGCAGCGCGGGGGACGGAGACTACGAGCAGTACTTC.

The CDR3 here is CASSLGGRLDTQYF. CDR3 DNA: TGTGCCAGCAGCTTAGGAGGGAGGTTGGATACGCAGTATTTT. This chain connects TRBV7-6 to TRBJ2-3; the D gene is possibly TRBD2 (6 bases). Looked up from germline, CDR1 is SGHVS and CDR2 is FNYEAQ. The CDR3 consists of 14 residues. Between the trimmed V and J ends, which lost 1 base and 6 bases, there was a span of 11 bases.

The chain joins TRBV6-5 to TRBJ2-1; 10 bases are shared with TRBD2. The CDR3 is made up of 15 amino acids. Germline CDR1 MNHEY, CDR2 SVGAGI. V lost 5 bases and J lost 2; bases outside the gene matches: 3. CDR3 sequence: CASSLGLAAYNEQFF. CDR3 sequence (DNA): TGTGCCAGCAGTCTAGGACTAGCGGCCTACAATGAGCAGTTCTTC.

The chain links TRBV6-5 to TRBJ2-1, with D hard to call. V was cut by 6 bases and J by 10 bases, with 16 bases left in between. The CDR3 has 13 amino acids. The germline gives CDR1 MNHEY, CDR2 SVGAGI. For the CDR3, the DNA is TGTGCCAGCAGCCGAGTAAGGCTCCTAGAGCAGTTCTTC. Protein: CASSRVRLLEQFF.

This chain links TRBV2 with TRBJ2-1; 9 bases align to TRBD1. In germline, CDR1 is SNHLY, CDR2 FYNNEI. The V segment lost 7 bases and the J segment 8 bases; nucleotides outside the gene matches: 9. This CDR3 has 14 amino acids. The CDR3 DNA sequence: TGTGCCAGCAATCCGGGACAGGGTTTCGATGAGCAGTTCTTC. Protein: CASNPGQGFDEQFF.